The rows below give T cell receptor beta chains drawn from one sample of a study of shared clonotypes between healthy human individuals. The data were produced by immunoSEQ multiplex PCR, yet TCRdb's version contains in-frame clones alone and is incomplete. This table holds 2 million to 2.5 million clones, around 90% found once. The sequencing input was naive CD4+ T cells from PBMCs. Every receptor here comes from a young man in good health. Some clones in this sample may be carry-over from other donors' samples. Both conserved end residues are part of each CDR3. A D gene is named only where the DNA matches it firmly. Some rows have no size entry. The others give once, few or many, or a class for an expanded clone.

cdr3_aa: CASSLVTASGANVLTF; cdr3_nt: TGCGCCAGCAGCTTGGTGACCGCCTCTGGGGCCAACGTCCTGACTTTC; d_call: NA; j_call: TRBJ2-6; clone_size: NA; v_call: TRBV5-1
cdr3_aa: CASSQTSGSLYNEQFF; cdr3_nt: TGTGCCAGTAGCCAGACTAGCGGGAGTCTCTACAATGAGCAGTTCTTC; d_call: TRBD2; j_call: TRBJ2-1; clone_size: NA; v_call: TRBV19
cdr3_aa: CASGWGLAFNNEQFF; cdr3_nt: TGCGCCAGCGGATGGGGACTAGCGTTCAACAATGAGCAGTTCTTC; d_call: TRBD2; j_call: TRBJ2-1; clone_size: NA; v_call: TRBV5-1
cdr3_aa: CASSGRGRDTEAFF; cdr3_nt: TGTGCCAGTAGTGGGAGGGGGCGGGACACTGAAGCTTTCTTT; d_call: TRBD1; j_call: TRBJ1-1; clone_size: NA; v_call: TRBV19
cdr3_aa: CASGLLGTDTQYF; cdr3_nt: TGTGCTAGTGGTTTGCTGGGCACAGATACGCAGTATTTT; d_call: NA; j_call: TRBJ2-3; clone_size: NA; v_call: TRBV12-5
cdr3_aa: CASSPRTLLWNEQFF; cdr3_nt: TGTGCCAGCAGTCCCCGGACCCTCCTCTGGAATGAGCAGTTCTTC; d_call: NA; j_call: TRBJ2-1; clone_size: NA; v_call: TRBV6-5
cdr3_aa: CASSGAGNSGNTIYF; cdr3_nt: TGTGCCAGCAGTGGGGCAGGCAACTCTGGAAACACCATATATTTT; d_call: NA; j_call: TRBJ1-3; clone_size: NA; v_call: TRBV25-1
cdr3_aa: CASSLIAGSTDTQYF; cdr3_nt: TGTGCCAGCAGCCTCATAGCGGGAAGCACAGATACGCAGTATTTT; d_call: TRBD2; j_call: TRBJ2-3; clone_size: once; v_call: TRBV5-4
cdr3_aa: CASSLGLAGADEQFF; cdr3_nt: TGCGCCAGCAGCCTGGGACTAGCGGGAGCGGATGAGCAGTTCTTC; d_call: TRBD2; j_call: TRBJ2-1; clone_size: NA; v_call: TRBV5-1
cdr3_aa: CASRTGGASHEQYF; cdr3_nt: TGTGCCAGCAGAACAGGGGGCGCGTCCCACGAGCAGTACTTC; d_call: TRBD1; j_call: TRBJ2-7; clone_size: NA; v_call: TRBV6-1
cdr3_aa: CASSLVSPATNEKLFF; cdr3_nt: TGTGCCAGCAGTTTAGTGAGTCCTGCAACTAATGAAAAACTGTTTTTT; d_call: NA; j_call: TRBJ1-4; clone_size: NA; v_call: TRBV28
cdr3_aa: CASSDRGVPAEAFF; cdr3_nt: TGTGCCAGCAGTGATCGGGGCGTTCCTGCTGAAGCTTTCTTT; d_call: NA; j_call: TRBJ1-1; clone_size: NA; v_call: TRBV2
cdr3_aa: CASSLDSTGRNQPQHF; cdr3_nt: TGTGCCAGCAGCTTAGACTCCACAGGAAGGAATCAGCCCCAGCATTTT; d_call: NA; j_call: TRBJ1-5; clone_size: few; v_call: TRBV7-2
cdr3_aa: CASRGQGETQYF; cdr3_nt: TGTGCCAGCAGGGGACAGGGAGAGACCCAGTACTTC; d_call: TRBD1; j_call: TRBJ2-5; clone_size: NA; v_call: TRBV6-1
cdr3_aa: CASSLVVGSGDEQYF; cdr3_nt: TGCGCCAGCAGCTTGGTCGTCGGGAGCGGCGACGAGCAGTACTTC; d_call: NA; j_call: TRBJ2-7; clone_size: once; v_call: TRBV5-1
cdr3_aa: CASSYTGRDTEAFF; cdr3_nt: TGTGCCAGCTCCTACACAGGTAGGGACACTGAAGCTTTCTTT; d_call: NA; j_call: TRBJ1-1; clone_size: once; v_call: TRBV18
cdr3_aa: CASSETGTGEAFF; cdr3_nt: TGTGCCAGCAGTGAAACCGGGACAGGTGAAGCTTTCTTT; d_call: TRBD1; j_call: TRBJ1-1; clone_size: NA; v_call: TRBV2
cdr3_aa: CASSYGGGYTF; cdr3_nt: TGTGCCAGCAGTTATGGAGGTGGCTACACCTTC; d_call: NA; j_call: TRBJ1-2; clone_size: NA; v_call: TRBV6-5
cdr3_aa: CASSPGQSHEQYF; cdr3_nt: TGTGCCAGCAGCCCTGGACAGAGCCACGAGCAGTACTTC; d_call: NA; j_call: TRBJ2-7; clone_size: NA; v_call: TRBV7-9
cdr3_aa: CASRDTSGVNEQFF; cdr3_nt: TGTGCCAGCAGAGATACTAGCGGTGTCAATGAGCAGTTCTTC; d_call: TRBD2; j_call: TRBJ2-1; clone_size: once; v_call: TRBV2
cdr3_aa: CASSEGQGARGNTIYF; cdr3_nt: TGCGCCAGCAGCGAGGGACAGGGGGCAAGGGGAAACACCATATATTTT; d_call: TRBD1; j_call: TRBJ1-3; clone_size: NA; v_call: TRBV5-1
cdr3_aa: CATRSQVGSETQYF; cdr3_nt: TGTGCCACCAGGTCACAGGTGGGGAGTGAGACCCAGTACTTC; d_call: NA; j_call: TRBJ2-5; clone_size: NA; v_call: TRBV15
cdr3_aa: CASGDASGKPTSYEQYF; cdr3_nt: TGTGCCAGCGGGGACGCTAGCGGAAAGCCTACTTCCTACGAGCAGTACTTC; d_call: TRBD2; j_call: TRBJ2-7; clone_size: NA; v_call: TRBV28
cdr3_aa: CASSLLQGDTYEQYF; cdr3_nt: TGTGCCAGCAGCTTATTACAGGGAGATACCTACGAGCAGTACTTC; d_call: NA; j_call: TRBJ2-7; clone_size: NA; v_call: TRBV5-5
cdr3_aa: CASSLTGMGDTQYF; cdr3_nt: TGCGCCAGCAGCTTGACGGGAATGGGAGATACGCAGTATTTT; d_call: NA; j_call: TRBJ2-3; clone_size: NA; v_call: TRBV5-1
cdr3_aa: CSVEDRAGANVLTF; cdr3_nt: TGCAGCGTGGAAGACAGGGCTGGGGCCAACGTCCTGACTTTC; d_call: TRBD1; j_call: TRBJ2-6; clone_size: NA; v_call: TRBV29-1
cdr3_aa: CASSPGHSNYGYTF; cdr3_nt: TGTGCCAGCAGCCCAGGTCATTCTAACTATGGCTACACCTTC; d_call: NA; j_call: TRBJ1-2; clone_size: NA; v_call: TRBV6-6
cdr3_aa: CASSQEVRGHTEAFF; cdr3_nt: TGCGCCAGCAGCCAAGAGGTGCGCGGACACACTGAAGCTTTCTTT; d_call: NA; j_call: TRBJ1-1; clone_size: NA; v_call: TRBV4-3
cdr3_aa: CASSYEAGANVLTF; cdr3_nt: TGTGCCAGCAGTTACGAAGCCGGGGCCAACGTCCTGACTTTC; d_call: NA; j_call: TRBJ2-6; clone_size: NA; v_call: TRBV6-5
cdr3_aa: CASSQARTSGTETQYF; cdr3_nt: TGTGCCAGCAGCCAAGCAAGGACTAGCGGGACAGAGACCCAGTACTTC; d_call: TRBD2; j_call: TRBJ2-5; clone_size: NA; v_call: TRBV14
cdr3_aa: CASTQDSYNEQFF; cdr3_nt: TGCGCCAGCACCCAGGACTCCTACAATGAGCAGTTCTTC; d_call: NA; j_call: TRBJ2-1; clone_size: NA; v_call: TRBV5-1
cdr3_aa: CASSSTTPRQGSETQYF; cdr3_nt: TGTGCCAGCAGCTCGACAACCCCCCGACAGGGTAGCGAGACCCAGTACTTC; d_call: TRBD1; j_call: TRBJ2-5; clone_size: NA; v_call: TRBV7-9
cdr3_aa: CASSPLAGVNEQFF; cdr3_nt: TGTGCCAGCTCACCACTGGCAGGTGTAAATGAGCAGTTCTTC; d_call: NA; j_call: TRBJ2-1; clone_size: NA; v_call: TRBV18
cdr3_aa: CASSPPGTVTDTQYF; cdr3_nt: TGTGCCAGCAGCCCACCCGGGACAGTGACAGATACGCAGTATTTT; d_call: TRBD1; j_call: TRBJ2-3; clone_size: NA; v_call: TRBV11-2
cdr3_aa: CASSLVRSQETQYF; cdr3_nt: TGTGCCAGCAGCTTGGTGAGGTCCCAAGAGACCCAGTACTTC; d_call: NA; j_call: TRBJ2-5; clone_size: NA; v_call: TRBV5-6
cdr3_aa: CASKNRGNTGELFF; cdr3_nt: TGTGCCAGTAAGAACAGGGGGAACACCGGGGAGCTGTTTTTT; d_call: TRBD1; j_call: TRBJ2-2; clone_size: NA; v_call: TRBV19
cdr3_aa: CASSQRGSRNEQYF; cdr3_nt: TGTGCCAGCAGTCAAAGGGGCAGTCGGAACGAGCAGTACTTC; d_call: NA; j_call: TRBJ2-7; clone_size: NA; v_call: TRBV11-1
cdr3_aa: CASSPRDTGSYEQYF; cdr3_nt: TGTGCCAGCTCACCAAGGGACACTGGCTCCTACGAGCAGTACTTC; d_call: NA; j_call: TRBJ2-7; clone_size: NA; v_call: TRBV18
cdr3_aa: CASSLLTSGREETQYF; cdr3_nt: TGCGCCAGCAGCTTACTCACTAGCGGGAGGGAAGAGACCCAGTACTTC; d_call: TRBD2; j_call: TRBJ2-5; clone_size: NA; v_call: TRBV5-1
cdr3_aa: CASSRGLAGGGALETQYF; cdr3_nt: TGTGCCAGCAGTCGGGGACTAGCGGGAGGAGGGGCTTTGGAGACCCAGTACTTC; d_call: TRBD2; j_call: TRBJ2-5; clone_size: NA; v_call: TRBV4-2
cdr3_aa: CASSQELPFSRQYF; cdr3_nt: TGTGCCAGCAGCCAAGAGCTCCCATTTTCCAGGCAGTACTTC; d_call: NA; j_call: TRBJ2-7; clone_size: few; v_call: TRBV14
cdr3_aa: CASSADRGELFF; cdr3_nt: TGTGCCAGCAGCGCGGACAGGGGGGAGCTGTTTTTT; d_call: TRBD1; j_call: TRBJ2-2; clone_size: NA; v_call: TRBV2
cdr3_aa: CASTHRRDRGPGELFF; cdr3_nt: TGTGCCAGCACTCACCGGAGGGACAGGGGGCCCGGGGAGCTGTTTTTT; d_call: TRBD1; j_call: TRBJ2-2; clone_size: NA; v_call: TRBV5-8
cdr3_aa: CASSPEWAGREKLFF; cdr3_nt: TGTGCCAGCAGTCCCGAGTGGGCAGGGAGGGAAAAACTGTTTTTT; d_call: NA; j_call: TRBJ1-4; clone_size: NA; v_call: TRBV27
cdr3_aa: CASSPPGRYEQYF; cdr3_nt: TGTGCCAGCTCGCCCCCGGGGAGGTACGAGCAGTACTTC; d_call: NA; j_call: TRBJ2-7; clone_size: NA; v_call: TRBV18